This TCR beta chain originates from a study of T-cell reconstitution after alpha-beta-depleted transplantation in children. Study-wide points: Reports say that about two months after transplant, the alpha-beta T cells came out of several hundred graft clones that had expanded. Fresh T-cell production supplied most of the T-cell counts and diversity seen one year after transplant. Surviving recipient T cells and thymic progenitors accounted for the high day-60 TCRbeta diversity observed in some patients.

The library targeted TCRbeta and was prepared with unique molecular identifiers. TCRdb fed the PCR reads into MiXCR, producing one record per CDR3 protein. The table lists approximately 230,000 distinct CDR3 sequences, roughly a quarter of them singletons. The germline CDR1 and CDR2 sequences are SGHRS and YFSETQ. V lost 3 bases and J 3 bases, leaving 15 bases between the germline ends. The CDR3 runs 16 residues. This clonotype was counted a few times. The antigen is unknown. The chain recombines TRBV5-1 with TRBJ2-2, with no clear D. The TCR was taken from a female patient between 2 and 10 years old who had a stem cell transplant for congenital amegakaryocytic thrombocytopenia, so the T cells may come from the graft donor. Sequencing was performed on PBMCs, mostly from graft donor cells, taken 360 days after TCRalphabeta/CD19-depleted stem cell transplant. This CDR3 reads CASSSALETYTGELFF. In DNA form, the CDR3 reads TGCGCCAGCAGCTCCGCACTGGAGACGTACACCGGGGAGCTGTTTTTT.